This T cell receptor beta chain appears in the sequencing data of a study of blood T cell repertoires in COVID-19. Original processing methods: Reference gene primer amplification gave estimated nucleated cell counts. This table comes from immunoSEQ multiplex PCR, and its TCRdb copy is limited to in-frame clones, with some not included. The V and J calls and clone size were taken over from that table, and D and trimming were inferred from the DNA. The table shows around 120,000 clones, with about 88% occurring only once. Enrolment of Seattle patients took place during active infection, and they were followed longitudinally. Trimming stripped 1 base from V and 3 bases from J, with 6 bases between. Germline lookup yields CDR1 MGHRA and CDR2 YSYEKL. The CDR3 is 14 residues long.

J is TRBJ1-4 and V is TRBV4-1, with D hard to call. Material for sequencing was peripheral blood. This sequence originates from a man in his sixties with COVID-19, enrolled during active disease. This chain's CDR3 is CASSQGAPNEKLFF. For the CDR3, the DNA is TGCGCCAGCAGCCAAGGGGCCCCTAATGAAAAACTGTTTTTT.